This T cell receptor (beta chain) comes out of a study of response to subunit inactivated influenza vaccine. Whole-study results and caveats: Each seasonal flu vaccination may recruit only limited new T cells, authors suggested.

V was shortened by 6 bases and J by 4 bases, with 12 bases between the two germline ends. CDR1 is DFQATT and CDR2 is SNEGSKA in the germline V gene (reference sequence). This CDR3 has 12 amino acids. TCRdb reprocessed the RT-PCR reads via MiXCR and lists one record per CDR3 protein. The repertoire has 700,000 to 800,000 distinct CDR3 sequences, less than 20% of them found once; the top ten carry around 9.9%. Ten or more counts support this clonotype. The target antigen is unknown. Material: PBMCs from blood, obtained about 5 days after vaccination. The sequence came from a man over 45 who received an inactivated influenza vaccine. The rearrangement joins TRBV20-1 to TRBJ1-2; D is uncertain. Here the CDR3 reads CSARSASYGYTF. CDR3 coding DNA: TGCAGTGCCCGATCGGCAAGCTATGGCTACACCTTC.